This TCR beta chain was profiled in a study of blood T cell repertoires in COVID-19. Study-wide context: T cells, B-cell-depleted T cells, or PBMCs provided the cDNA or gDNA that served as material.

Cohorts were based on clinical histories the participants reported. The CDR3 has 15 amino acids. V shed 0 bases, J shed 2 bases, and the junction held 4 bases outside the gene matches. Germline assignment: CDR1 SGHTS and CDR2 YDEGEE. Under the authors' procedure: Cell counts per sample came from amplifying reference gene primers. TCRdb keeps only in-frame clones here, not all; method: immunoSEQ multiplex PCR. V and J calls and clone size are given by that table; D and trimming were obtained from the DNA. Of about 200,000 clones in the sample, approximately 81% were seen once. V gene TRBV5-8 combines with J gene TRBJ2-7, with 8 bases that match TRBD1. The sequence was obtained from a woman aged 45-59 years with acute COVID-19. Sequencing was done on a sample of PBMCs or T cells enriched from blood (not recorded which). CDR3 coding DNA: TGTGCCAGCAGCTTGGGACAGGGGATGGCCTACGAGCAGTACTTC. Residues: CASSLGQGMAYEQYF.